These T cell receptor beta chains were read from a single sample in a study of T cell repertoires in cytomegalovirus infection. MiXCR, run by TCRdb on the reads, gives a single entry per CDR3 protein. The sample records some 250,000 distinct CDR3 sequences, 9.1% being singletons. The material sequenced was PBMCs. These receptor sequences come from a human donor in good health (CMV status not recorded). Some clones in this sample may be carry-over from other donors' samples. CDR3s include the opening cysteine and the closing phenylalanine or tryptophan. A D gene is named only where the DNA matches it firmly. Some rows mark clone size as missing; the rest say once, few, many or name a class of expanded clone.

>TRBD1|many|TRBV7-3|TRBJ1-5
TGTGCCAGCAGCTTTTCGGACAGGGGAGACAATCAGCCCCAGCATTTT
CASSFSDRGDNQPQHF
>TRBD1|few|TRBV20-1|TRBJ1-1
TGCAGTGCTCGAACGACAGGGGACCCTTCGACTGAAGCTTTCTTT
CSARTTGDPSTEAFF
>TRBD1|NA|TRBV24-1|TRBJ2-2
TGTGCCACCAGCCGGGACAGGACAACCGGGGAGCTGTTTTTT
CATSRDRTTGELFF
>NA|many|TRBV7-2|TRBJ1-5
TGTGCCAGCAGCTTAAAGCTCAATCAGCCCCAGCATTTT
CASSLKLNQPQHF
>NA|many|TRBV7-2|TRBJ2-1
TGTGCCAGCAGTCCCCCAGGCCCGGAGCAGTTCTTC
CASSPPGPEQFF
>TRBD1|few|TRBV5-1|TRBJ1-5
TGCGCCAGCAGCCCCGGGACAGGGGTTAGTAGCAATCAGCCCCAGCATTTT
CASSPGTGVSSNQPQHF
>NA|many|TRBV2|TRBJ1-3
TGTGCCACCGGACCCAGAACCTCTGGAAACACCATATATTTT
CATGPRTSGNTIYF
>NA|NA|TRBV20-1|TRBJ1-4
TGCAGTGCCATAAACGAGTGGGAAAAACTGTTTTTT
CSAINEWEKLFF
>NA|many|TRBV7-2|TRBJ2-5
TGTGCCAGCAGCCTCACTGACAGGAGGGAGACCCAGTACTTC
CASSLTDRRETQYF
>NA|many|TRBV12-3/TRBV12-4|TRBJ2-2
TGTGCCAGCAGTTTAGCGGGTCGGATCGGGGAGCTGTTTTTT
CASSLAGRIGELFF
>TRBD1|many|TRBV7-2|TRBJ2-1
TGTGCCAGCAGCCGATTAGGGACAGGGACTGAGAATGAGCAGTTCTTC
CASSRLGTGTENEQFF
>NA|many|TRBV7-2|TRBJ2-5
TGTGCCAGCAGCGAGGGCGCCGGCTGGGAGGAGACCCAGTACTTC
CASSEGAGWEETQYF
>TRBD1|many|TRBV7-3|TRBJ2-7
TGTGCCAGCAGTCCGGGACAGGGCTACGAGCAGTACTTC
CASSPGQGYEQYF
>TRBD1|NA|TRBV6-2/TRBV6-3|TRBJ2-1
TGTGCCAGCAGATTGGGACAGGGGTTTAGCTATGAGCAGTTCTTC
CASRLGQGFSYEQFF
>NA|many|TRBV12-3/TRBV12-4|TRBJ2-3
TGTGCCAGCAGTTTATCGGGTACAGCCCGGTATTTT
CASSLSGTARYF
>TRBD2|many|TRBV7-2|TRBJ2-7
TGTGCCAGCAGCCACCGGGCGGGAGGTTCCTACGAGCAGTACTTC
CASSHRAGGSYEQYF
>NA|NA|TRBV19|TRBJ1-1
TGTGCCAGTAGCCAGCCCGGGACGAACACTGAAGCTTTCTTT
CASSQPGTNTEAFF
>TRBD1|NA|TRBV30|TRBJ1-1
TGTGCCTCTTATCCAGGGGGCGGTTGGGACACTGAAGCTTTCTTT
CASYPGGGWDTEAFF